Listed below are T cell receptor beta chains from one sample, sequenced in a study of blood T cell repertoires in COVID-19. Using immunoSEQ multiplex PCR, the repertoire was profiled, and TCRdb retains in-frame clones only, with some absent. Found here are approximately 200,000 clones, just over 85% of them singletons; the top ten hold roughly 4.5%. What was sequenced was peripheral blood. These receptors all stem from a man aged 45-60 years with acute or convalescent COVID-19. Both conserved end residues are part of each CDR3. Fields, in order: V gene, CDR3 protein.

TRBV11-3,CASSLRTSAYNEQFF
TRBV2,CASSPRGDGYTF
TRBV18,CASSPGQAQETQYF
TRBV19,CASTGSNQPQHF
TRBV19,CASKSGGSNQPQHF
TRBV10-3,CAISDGGPQHF
TRBV6-2/TRBV6-3,CASSWGLAADTQYF
TRBV7-9,CASHHDKENTIYF
TRBV19,CASSSPGLYNEQFF
TRBV5-5,CASSGGVYATEAFF
TRBV7-9,CASSLARITEAFF
TRBV11-2,CASSLVYPTNEKLFF